One sample yielded the 8 T cell receptor beta chains listed below, sequenced in a study of T-cell memory formation after mild COVID-19. MiXCR, applied by TCRdb to the 5' RACE reads, yields one record per CDR3 protein. The table records approximately 570,000 distinct CDR3 sequences, more than 15% of them present only once. Sequencing used PBMCs or a T cell subset sorted from them (not recorded which). All receptors derive from an adult woman who had mild COVID-19 (a few samples of this study predate the infection). Cell type and time point are not known.

V is TRBV19 and J is TRBJ2-7, with TRBD2 as a possible D gene (6 bases). The germline V gene encodes CDR1 LNHDA and CDR2 SQIVND (reference sequence). V was shortened by 4 bases and J by 3 bases, with 13 bases between the two germline ends. The CDR3 sequence is 14 residues long. Written as DNA, the CDR3 is TGTGCCAGTAGTAGGAGGGACTCTAGCTACGAGCAGTACTTC. Protein product: CASSRRDSSYEQYF.

This clonotype turned up a few times. V gene TRBV4-2 combines with J gene TRBJ1-5; D possibly corresponds to TRBD1 (6 bases). The CDR3 totals 15 residues. Germline V lookup: CDR1 LGHNA, CDR2 YNFKEQ. V shed 0 bases and J shed 6 bases, with 12 bases lying between them. CDR3 DNA sequence: TGTGCCAGCAGCCAAGATAGGGCAGGGGTTCAGCCCCAGCATTTT. Residues: CASSQDRAGVQPQHF.

This clonotype was counted a few times. The rearrangement links TRBV5-4 to TRBJ1-2; 9 nucleotides agree with TRBD1. Per germline, CDR1 SGHNT and CDR2 YYREEE (reference sequence). The length of the CDR3 is 14 residues. V lost 6 bases to trimming and J lost 9 bases; unmatched junction nucleotides: 12. The CDR3 DNA is TGTGCCAGCAACCAGCAGGACAGGGGTGTTAGCTACACCTTC. Residues: CASNQQDRGVSYTF.

The V call is TRBV15, the J call TRBJ1-2; D is uncertain. The ends were cut back, 5 bases at V and 3 bases at J, with 7 bases in the middle. The CDR3 covers 12 residues. Germline V gene lookup returns CDR1 LNHNV and CDR2 YYDKDF (reference sequence). The CDR3 loop reads CATSADYYGYTF. The CDR3 DNA sequence: TGTGCCACCAGCGCGGACTACTATGGCTACACCTTC.

This clonotype was counted between two and nine times. The chain is built from TRBV12-3 or TRBV12-4 and TRBJ1-5; D unresolved. CDR3 length: 15 amino acids. The V and J ends lost 3 bases and 3 bases respectively, with 12 bases between them. CDR3 protein: CASSLEGLLNQPQHF. Here the CDR3 DNA reads TGTGCCAGCAGTTTGGAGGGCCTTCTCAATCAGCCCCAGCATTTT.

The chain links TRBV5-4 to TRBJ2-5, with D perhaps TRBD1 or TRBD2 (5 bases each). Germline V gene lookup returns CDR1 SGHNT and CDR2 YYREEE (reference sequence). The V and J ends lost 4 bases and 4 bases respectively, with 14 bases between them. This CDR3 region has 14 residues. CDR3 residues: CASSPGRLIETQYF. The CDR3 DNA is TGTGCCAGCAGCCCGGGACGGTTAATAGAGACCCAGTACTTC.

The V call is TRBV29-1, the J call TRBJ2-7, with a weak D call TRBD2 (7 bases). Deletions cut 0 bases from V and 4 bases from J, with 16 bases between. Germline V gene sequence: CDR1 SQVTM, CDR2 ANQGSEA. CDR3 length: 15 residues. Here the CDR3 DNA reads TGCAGCGTTGAAGATCAAAGGGGGACTATGTACGAGCAGTACTTC. Protein product: CSVEDQRGTMYEQYF.

This clonotype was counted ten times or more. The genes are TRBV20-1 and TRBJ2-1; 7 bases agree with TRBD2. The CDR3 consists of 15 residues. J gave up 0 bases and V 5 bases, and 7 bases lay outside the gene matches. Germline V gene lookup returns CDR1 DFQATT and CDR2 SNEGSKA (reference sequence). The chain's CDR3 is CSAPLGGSSYNEQFF. The CDR3 DNA reads TGCAGTGCTCCGCTTGGCGGGAGCTCCTACAATGAGCAGTTCTTC.